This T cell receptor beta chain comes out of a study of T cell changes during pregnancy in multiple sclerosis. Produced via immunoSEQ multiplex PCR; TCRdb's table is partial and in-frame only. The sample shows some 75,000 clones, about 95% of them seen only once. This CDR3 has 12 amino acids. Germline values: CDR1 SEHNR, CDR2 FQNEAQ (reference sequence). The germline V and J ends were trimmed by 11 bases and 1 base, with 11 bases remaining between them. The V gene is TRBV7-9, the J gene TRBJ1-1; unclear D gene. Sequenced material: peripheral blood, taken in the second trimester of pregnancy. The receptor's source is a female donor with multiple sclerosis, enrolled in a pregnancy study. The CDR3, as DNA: TGTGCCGCGGTGACGGGGAACACTGAAGCTTTCTTT. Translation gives CAAVTGNTEAFF.